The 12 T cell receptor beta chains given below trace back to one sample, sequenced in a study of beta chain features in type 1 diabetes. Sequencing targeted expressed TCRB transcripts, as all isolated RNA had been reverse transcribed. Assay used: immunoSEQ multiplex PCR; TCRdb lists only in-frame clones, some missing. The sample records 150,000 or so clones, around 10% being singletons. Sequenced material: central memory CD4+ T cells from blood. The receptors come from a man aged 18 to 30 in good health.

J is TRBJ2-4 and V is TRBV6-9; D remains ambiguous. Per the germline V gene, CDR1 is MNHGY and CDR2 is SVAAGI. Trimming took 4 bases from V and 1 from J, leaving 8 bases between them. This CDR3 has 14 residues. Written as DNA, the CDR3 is TGTGCCAGCAGTTCCATGAGGGCCAAAAACATTCAGTACTTC. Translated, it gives CASSSMRAKNIQYF.

CDR3 amino acids: CASSLASLEAFF. Written as DNA, the CDR3 is TGTGCCAGCAGCTTAGCCTCCCTCGAAGCTTTCTTT. The rearrangement uses TRBV7-2 and TRBJ1-1; no reliable D call. The V end lost 0 bases, the J end lost 8 bases, and 7 bases lay between the germline ends. Germline V lookup: CDR1 SGHTA, CDR2 FQGNSA. This CDR3 is built from 12 residues.

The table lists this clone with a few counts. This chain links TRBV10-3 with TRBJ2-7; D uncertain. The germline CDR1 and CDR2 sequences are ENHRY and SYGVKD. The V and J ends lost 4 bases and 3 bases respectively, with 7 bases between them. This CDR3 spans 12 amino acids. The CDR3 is CAISVQYYEQYF. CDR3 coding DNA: TGTGCCATCAGTGTACAATACTACGAGCAGTACTTC.

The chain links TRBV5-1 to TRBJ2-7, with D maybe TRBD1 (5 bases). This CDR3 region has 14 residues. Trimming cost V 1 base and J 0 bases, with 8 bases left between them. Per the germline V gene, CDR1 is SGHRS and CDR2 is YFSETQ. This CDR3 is CASSLRGHSYEQYF. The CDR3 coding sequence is TGCGCCAGCAGCTTGAGGGGCCACTCCTACGAGCAGTACTTC.

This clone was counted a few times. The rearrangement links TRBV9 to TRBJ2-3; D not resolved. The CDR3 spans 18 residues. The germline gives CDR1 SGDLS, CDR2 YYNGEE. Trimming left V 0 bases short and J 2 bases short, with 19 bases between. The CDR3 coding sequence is TGTGCCAGCAGCGTAGGGCTCCTGAAGAGGAAAGACACAGATACGCAGTATTTT. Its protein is CASSVGLLKRKDTDTQYF.

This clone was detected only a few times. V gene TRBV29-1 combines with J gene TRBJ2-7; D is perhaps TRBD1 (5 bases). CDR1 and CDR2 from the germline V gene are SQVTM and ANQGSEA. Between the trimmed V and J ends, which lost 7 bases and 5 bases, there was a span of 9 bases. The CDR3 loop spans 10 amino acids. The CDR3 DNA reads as TGCAGCGCGACAGCGAACGAGCAGTACTTC. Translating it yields CSATANEQYF.

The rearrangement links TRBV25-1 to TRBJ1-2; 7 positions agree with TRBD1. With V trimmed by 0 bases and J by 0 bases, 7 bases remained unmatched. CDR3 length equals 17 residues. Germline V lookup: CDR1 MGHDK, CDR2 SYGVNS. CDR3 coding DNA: TGTGCCAGCAGTGAATACGGACAGGAGTCCGCTAACTATGGCTACACCTTC. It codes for CASSEYGQESANYGYTF.

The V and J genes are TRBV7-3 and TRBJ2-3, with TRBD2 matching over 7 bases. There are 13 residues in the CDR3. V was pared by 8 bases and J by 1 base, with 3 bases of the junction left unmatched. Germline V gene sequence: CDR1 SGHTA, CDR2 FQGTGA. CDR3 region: CASALAGTDTQYF. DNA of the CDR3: TGTGCCAGCGCGCTAGCGGGCACAGATACGCAGTATTTT.

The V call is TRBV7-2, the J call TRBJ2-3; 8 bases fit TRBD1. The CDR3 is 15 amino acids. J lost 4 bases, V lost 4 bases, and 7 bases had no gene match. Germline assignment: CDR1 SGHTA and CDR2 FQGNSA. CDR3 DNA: TGTGCCAGCAGCTCACCGGACAGGGCCGCAGATACGCAGTATTTT. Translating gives CASSSPDRAADTQYF.

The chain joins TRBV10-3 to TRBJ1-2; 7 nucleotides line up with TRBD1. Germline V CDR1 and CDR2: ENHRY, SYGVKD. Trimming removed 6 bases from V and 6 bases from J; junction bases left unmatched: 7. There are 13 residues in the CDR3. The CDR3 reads CAIRKGADHGYTF. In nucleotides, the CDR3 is TGTGCCATCAGAAAGGGGGCGGATCATGGCTACACCTTC.

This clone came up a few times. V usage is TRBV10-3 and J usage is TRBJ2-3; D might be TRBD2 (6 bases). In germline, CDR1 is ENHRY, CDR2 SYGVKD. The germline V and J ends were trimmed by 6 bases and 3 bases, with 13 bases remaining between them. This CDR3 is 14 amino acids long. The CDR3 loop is CAIRRPGVTDTQYF. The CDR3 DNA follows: TGTGCCATCAGGAGACCGGGGGTGACAGATACGCAGTATTTT.

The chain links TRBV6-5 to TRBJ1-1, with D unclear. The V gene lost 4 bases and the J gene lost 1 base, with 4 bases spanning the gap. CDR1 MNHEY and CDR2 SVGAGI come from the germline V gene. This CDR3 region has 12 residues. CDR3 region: CASSFRNTEAFF. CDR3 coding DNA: TGTGCCAGCAGTTTCAGGAACACTGAAGCTTTCTTT.